This passage covers 18 T cell receptor beta chains from one sample sequenced in a study of OX40 agonist ivuxolimab in advanced cancers. TCRdb's copy holds only in-frame clones and misses some; the assay was immunoSEQ multiplex PCR. This table holds about 46,000 clones, 82% found once. Specimen: CD4+ or CD8+ T cells sorted from blood, collected in a trial of the OX40 agonist ivuxolimab. These TCRs come from an adult with an advanced solid tumor such as melanoma, head and neck, liver or kidney cancer.

The V call is TRBV7-2, the J call TRBJ2-5; D is unresolved. Trimming shortened V by 4 bases and J by 5 bases, and 14 bases separated the two germline ends. Germline V gene sequence: CDR1 SGHTA, CDR2 FQGNSA. The CDR3 is made up of 14 amino acids. CDR3 region: CASSSQALAETQYF. The CDR3 nucleotides are TGTGCCAGCAGCTCCCAGGCGCTTGCGGAGACCCAGTACTTC. The full variable domain, with the rest looked up from reference TRBV7-2 and TRBJ2-5, is GAGVSQSPSNKVTEKGKDVELRCDPISGHTALYWYRQSLGQGLEFLIYFQGNSAPDKSGLPSDRFSAERTGGSVSTLTIQRTQQEDSAVYLCASSSQALAETQYFGPGTRLLVL.

The J gene is TRBJ2-1, the V gene TRBV19, with D possibly TRBD1 on 6 matching bases. Looked up from germline, CDR1 is LNHDA and CDR2 is SQIVND (reference sequence). V was trimmed by 3 bases and J by 2 bases, leaving 14 bases between them. This CDR3 spans 16 amino acids. The CDR3 sequence is CASSMEGRGPYNEQFF. The CDR3 region has the DNA TGTGCCAGTAGTATGGAAGGCAGGGGACCCTACAATGAGCAGTTCTTC.

This clone is a singleton in its sample. The chain uses TRBV7-2 and TRBJ1-5; no clear D. Trimming cost V 3 bases and J 5 bases, with 5 bases left between them. CDR3 size: 12 residues. Germline V gene sequence: CDR1 SGHTA, CDR2 FQGNSA. The CDR3 is CASSFQHQPQHF. Written as DNA, the CDR3 is TGTGCCAGCAGCTTTCAGCATCAGCCCCAGCATTTT.

The chain has TRBV4-1 and TRBJ2-3; the D is unclear. This CDR3 spans 13 amino acids. CDR1 is MGHRA and CDR2 is YSYEKL in the germline V gene. Trimming removed 2 bases from V and 2 bases from J, with 5 bases in between. CDR3 region: CASSQQDTDTQYF. DNA of the CDR3: TGCGCCAGCAGCCAACAGGACACAGATACGCAGTATTTT.

This clone is a singleton in its sample. J is TRBJ2-7 and V is TRBV9, with 9 positions matching TRBD1. There are 14 residues in the CDR3. The J segment lost 7 bases and the V segment lost 0 bases, leaving 5 bases of the junction unmatched. In germline, CDR1 is SGDLS, CDR2 YYNGEE. In nucleotides, the CDR3 is TGTGCCAGCAGCGTAGACAGGGGGCAGAGGGAGCAGTACTTC. This sequence encodes CASSVDRGQREQYF. The whole variable domain, remainder taken from reference TRBV9 and TRBJ2-7, is DSGVTQTPKHLITATGQRVTLRCSPRSGDLSVYWYQQSLDQGLQFLIQYYNGEERAKGNILERFSAQQFPDLHSELNLSSLELGDSALYFCASSVDRGQREQYFGPGTRLTVT.

The V and J genes are TRBV5-6 and TRBJ2-7; 8 nucleotides align to TRBD1. The CDR3 runs 15 residues. V lost 1 base and J lost 1; bases outside the gene matches: 4. Per the germline V gene, CDR1 is SGHDT and CDR2 is YYEEEE. The chain's CDR3 is CASSLWDRLSYEQYF. The DNA for the CDR3 is TGTGCCAGCAGCTTGTGGGACAGGCTGTCCTACGAGCAGTACTTC.

The gene calls are TRBV6-1 and TRBJ2-3; D might be TRBD2 (6 bases). The length of the CDR3 is 14 residues. V was pared by 6 bases and J by 4 bases, with 14 bases between. CDR1 and CDR2 (germline): MNHNS, SASEGT. CDR3 amino acids: CASRPGAGADTQYF. CDR3 in DNA: TGTGCCAGCAGACCCGGAGCGGGTGCAGATACGCAGTATTTT.

This clone was recorded a few times. The chain uses TRBV6-1 and TRBJ1-1; D is possibly TRBD1 (5 bases). CDR3 length: 11 amino acids. CDR1 MNHNS and CDR2 SASEGT come from the germline V gene. V gave up 7 bases and J gave up 10 bases, with 13 bases separating them. In DNA form, the CDR3 reads TGTGCCAGCAATATTTTGGGACGAGCTTTCTTT. Its protein product is CASNILGRAFF.

J is TRBJ2-1 and V is TRBV12-5; D tentatively reads TRBD1 or TRBD2 (5 bases each). Trimming left V 7 bases short and J 4 bases short, with 23 bases between. CDR3 size: 17 residues. The germline CDR1 and CDR2 sequences are LGHNT and FRNRAP. DNA for the CDR3: TGTGCTAGTGCCTCCTCCGGGACCAGAGTCCGATACAATGAGCAGTTCTTC. It specifies CASASSGTRVRYNEQFF. Supplemented by reference TRBV12-5 and TRBJ2-1, the full variable domain reads DARVTQTPRHKVTEMGQEVTMRCQPILGHNTVFWYRQTMMQGLELLAYFRNRAPLDDSGMPKDRFSAEMPDATLATLKIQPSEPRDSAVYFCASASSGTRVRYNEQFFGPGTRLTVL.

The genes are TRBV4-1 and TRBJ1-5; the match to TRBD1 covers 7 bases. The CDR3 is 17 amino acids. The germline gives CDR1 MGHRA, CDR2 YSYEKL. After removal of 1 base from V and 2 bases from J, the junction contained 8 bases not matched to a gene. CDR3 DNA sequence: TGCGCCAGCAGCCAAGCCCCGACAGGGTTGGGCAATCAGCCCCAGCATTTT. Protein: CASSQAPTGLGNQPQHF.

V and J are TRBV18 and TRBJ2-2, with a tentative D call TRBD2 (6 bases). Trimming stripped 4 bases from V and 3 bases from J, with 12 bases between. In germline, CDR1 is KGHSH, CDR2 LQKENI. The CDR3 runs to 15 residues. The CDR3, as DNA: TGTGCCAGCTCACGGAGGAGGGAGGACACCGGGGAGCTGTTTTTT. It is translated as CASSRRREDTGELFF.

This clone was observed a single time. The gene calls are TRBV7-9 and TRBJ1-3; unclear D gene. The CDR3 totals 16 residues. Germline assignment: CDR1 SEHNR and CDR2 FQNEAQ (reference sequence). V was cut by 1 base and J by 2 bases, with 12 bases left in between. CDR3: CASSLGAIVAGNTIYF. The DNA for the CDR3 is TGTGCCAGCAGCTTAGGTGCCATCGTTGCTGGAAACACCATATATTTT.

This clone appeared a single time. The genes are TRBV15 and TRBJ1-2, with 8 bases lining up with TRBD1. CDR1 is LNHNV, CDR2 YYDKDF, per germline (reference sequence). CDR3 length: 15 amino acids. J was trimmed by 4 bases and V by 5 bases; bases with no gene match: 9. CDR3 in amino acids: CATSLARQGIYGYTF. CDR3 nucleotide sequence: TGTGCCACCAGCCTTGCAAGACAGGGGATCTATGGCTACACCTTC.

This chain joins TRBV7-3 and TRBJ2-7; tentatively, D is TRBD1 or TRBD2 (5 bases each). CDR3 size: 12 residues. Per germline, CDR1 SGHTA and CDR2 FQGTGA. With 10 bases removed from V and 3 bases from J, the gap between germline ends came to 13 bases. The CDR3 DNA reads TGTGCCACGGGGACCGCACGCTACGAGCAGTACTTC. Translating it yields CATGTARYEQYF.

A few counts support this clone. In nucleotides, the CDR3 is TGTGCCAGCAGTCGGGACCCTAATCAGCCCCAGCATTTT. Protein product: CASSRDPNQPQHF. The chain carries TRBV6-5 and TRBJ1-5; TRBD1 is a possible D gene (5 bases). CDR1 and CDR2 from the germline V gene are MNHEY and SVGAGI. Trimming shortened V by 5 bases and J by 4 bases, and 9 bases separated the two germline ends. This CDR3 comprises 13 residues.

This clone was counted only a few times. This chain links TRBV30 with TRBJ1-1, with D unresolved. With 4 bases removed from V and 7 bases from J, the gap between germline ends came to 13 bases. CDR1 and CDR2 from the germline V gene are GTSNPN and SVGIG (reference sequence). CDR3 size: 12 residues. The CDR3: CAWKASGVEAFF. CDR3 DNA sequence: TGTGCCTGGAAAGCCTCGGGAGTTGAAGCTTTCTTT.

The chain has TRBV6-1 and TRBJ1-1; the match to TRBD1 covers 8 bases. This CDR3 is built from 16 residues. V shed 3 bases, J shed 3 bases, and the junction held 9 bases outside the gene matches. The germline gives CDR1 MNHNS, CDR2 SASEGT. CDR3 DNA: TGTGCCAGCAGTGACAGGGGGCGAGGTGCGGACACTGAAGCTTTCTTT. It translates to CASSDRGRGADTEAFF.

The CDR3 protein is CASSGIAGANTGELFF. DNA of the CDR3: TGTGCCAGCAGCGGTATAGCGGGAGCCAACACCGGGGAGCTGTTTTTT. This chain connects TRBV9 to TRBJ2-2, with TRBD2 matching 9 bases. The trim removed 3 bases at V and 2 bases at J, leaving 5 bases unmatched. The CDR3 extends over 16 amino acids. Germline CDR1 and CDR2: SGDLS and YYNGEE.